Here is one TCR beta chain with its context. Germline V gene sequence: CDR1 SQVTM, CDR2 ANQGSEA. V lost 6 bases and J lost 2; bases outside the gene matches: 5. The CDR3 runs to 13 residues. Researchers amplified the TCR beta CDR3 regions from RNA transcripts. The HTBI primer set drove a first-round RT-PCR of the TCR CDR3. From the multiplex PCR reads, TCRdb called clonotypes with MiXCR, one entry per CDR3 protein. The sample lists about 560,000 distinct CDR3 sequences, just over 45% occurring once. This record belongs to a study of T cells in Graves' hyperthyroidism and ophthalmopathy. This receptor was identified in a woman younger than 35 with Graves' hyperthyroidism. The V and J genes are TRBV29-1 and TRBJ2-5, with 8 bases fitting TRBD1. Sequencing used peripheral blood or thyroid tissue (not recorded which). The DNA for the CDR3 is TGCAGCGTGCGGACAGGGCGGCAAGAGACCCAGTACTTC. It yields the protein CSVRTGRQETQYF.